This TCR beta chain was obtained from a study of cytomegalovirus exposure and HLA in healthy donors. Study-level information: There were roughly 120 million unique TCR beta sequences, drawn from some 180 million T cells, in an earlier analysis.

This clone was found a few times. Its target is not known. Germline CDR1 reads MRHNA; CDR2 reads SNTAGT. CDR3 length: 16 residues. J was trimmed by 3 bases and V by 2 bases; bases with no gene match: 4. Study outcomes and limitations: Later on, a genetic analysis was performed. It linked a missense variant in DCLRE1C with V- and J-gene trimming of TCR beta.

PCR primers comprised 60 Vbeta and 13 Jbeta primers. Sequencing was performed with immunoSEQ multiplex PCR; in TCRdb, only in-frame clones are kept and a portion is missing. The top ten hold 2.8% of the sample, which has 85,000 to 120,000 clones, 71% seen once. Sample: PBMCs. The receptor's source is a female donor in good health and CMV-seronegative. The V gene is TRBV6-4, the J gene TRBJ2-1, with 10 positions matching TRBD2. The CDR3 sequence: CASSDRLAGDYNEQFF. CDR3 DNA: TGTGCCAGCAGTGACCGCCTAGCGGGAGACTACAATGAGCAGTTCTTC.